The 7 T cell receptor beta chains below come from one sample, sequenced in a study of Graves' ophthalmopathy and Graves' hyperthyroidism. Researchers took RNA transcripts and amplified TCR beta CDR3 regions from them. First-round RT-PCR used HTBI primers; second-round multiplex PCR followed. In TCRdb, the multiplex PCR reads were re-called with MiXCR into one record per CDR3 protein. The table includes under 350,000 distinct CDR3 sequences, roughly 15% detected once. Sequenced sample: peripheral blood. The receptors come from an adult man with Graves' ophthalmopathy.

This clonotype was detected ten times or more. The V gene is TRBV6-5, the J gene TRBJ2-7; D could derive from TRBD1 or TRBD2 (5 bases each). V dropped 6 bases and J dropped 5 bases, with 17 bases sitting between them. CDR1 is MNHEY, CDR2 SVGAGI, per germline. The CDR3 contains 14 residues. CDR3 coding DNA: TGTGCCAGCAGCCCATCGGGGCACCTTAACGAGCAGTACTTC. This encodes CASSPSGHLNEQYF.

This clonotype was picked up a small number of times. The rearrangement joins TRBV20-1 to TRBJ2-2, with 8 bases matching TRBD2. The CDR3 length is 17 residues. Germline loops: CDR1 DFQATT, CDR2 SNEGSKA (reference sequence). With 0 bases clipped from V and 7 bases from J, the junction kept 13 bases outside the gene matches. The CDR3 DNA sequence: TGCAGTGCTAGAGATTTCGGAGCGGGAGTTAGCTTCGGGGAGCTGTTTTTT. This encodes CSARDFGAGVSFGELFF.

J is TRBJ2-7 and V is TRBV28, with 7 bases aligning to TRBD1. Trimming took 6 bases from V and 0 from J; bases not matched to a gene: 8. CDR1 is MDHEN and CDR2 is SYDVKM in the germline V gene. This CDR3 region has 15 residues. The CDR3 bases are TGTGCCAGCAGCGACGGACAGGCCAACTCCTACGAGCAGTACTTC. It is translated as CASSDGQANSYEQYF.

This clonotype appeared many times. The chain combines TRBV5-1 with TRBJ1-1; D is ambiguous. The CDR3 consists of 15 residues. Trimming took 0 bases from V and 9 from J, leaving 18 bases between them. CDR1 and CDR2 (germline): SGHRS, YFSETQ. In nucleotides, the CDR3 is TGCGCCAGCAGCTTGGTCGGCAGAACCAGGACGAAAGCTTTCTTT. Translating it yields CASSLVGRTRTKAFF. Based on the CDR3 plus reference TRBV5-1 and TRBJ1-1, the full variable domain is KAGVTQTPRYLIKTRGQQVTLSCSPISGHRSVSWYQQTPGQGLQFLFEYFSETQRNKGNFPGRFSGRQFSNSRSEMNVSTLELGDSALYLCASSLVGRTRTKAFFGQGTRLTVV.

In this sample, this clonotype turned up many times. This chain connects TRBV5-1 to TRBJ2-7, with D perhaps matching TRBD1 (5 bases). The ends were cut back, 5 bases at V and 3 bases at J, with 9 bases in the middle. The CDR3 is 12 residues long. Looked up from germline, CDR1 is SGHRS and CDR2 is YFSETQ. In DNA, the CDR3 is TGCGCCAGCAGACCGGACAACTACGAGCAGTACTTC. Amino acids: CASRPDNYEQYF.

By frequency in the sample, this clonotype is medium-sized. The V gene is TRBV12-3 or TRBV12-4, the J gene TRBJ2-7, with 8 nucleotides matching TRBD1. The CDR3 totals 14 residues. The V segment lost 4 bases and the J segment 7 bases; nucleotides outside the gene matches: 9. The CDR3 protein is CASSSSGTGGEQYF. Here the CDR3 DNA reads TGTGCCAGCAGTTCCTCCGGGACAGGCGGGGAGCAGTACTTC.

This clonotype was seen ten or more times. The chain recombines TRBV27 with TRBJ1-2; TRBD1 aligns across 7 bases. This CDR3 has 13 amino acids. Germline V gene lookup returns CDR1 MNHEY and CDR2 SMNVEV (reference sequence). V was clipped by 4 bases and J by 4 bases; unmatched bases: 3. CDR3 DNA: TGTGCCAGCAGTTCCTCAGGGGGCTATGGCTACACCTTC. This gives the protein CASSSSGGYGYTF.